This T cell receptor beta chain was observed in a study of T-cell memory formation after mild COVID-19. This clonotype has a handful of counts. What it binds is unknown. Study outcomes and limitations: The authors left the SARS-CoV-2 specificity of second-wave clones peaking on day 37 unconfirmed.

The length of the CDR3 is 15 residues. V was trimmed by 6 bases and J by 7 bases, leaving 21 bases between them. The germline V gene has CDR1 MNHNY and CDR2 SVGAGI (reference sequence). TCRdb redid the calling of the 5' RACE reads with MiXCR, one entry per CDR3 protein. The profile covers 150,000 or so distinct CDR3 sequences, with about 14% appearing a single time and 11% to 15% taken by the ten largest. This sequence was found in an adult woman who had mild COVID-19 (a few samples of this study predate the infection). Cell type and time point are not known. Specimen: PBMCs or a T cell subset sorted from them (not recorded which). The chain uses TRBV6-6 and TRBJ2-5; the D gene is possibly TRBD2 (7 bases). In nucleotides, the CDR3 is TGTGCCAGCAGAAACCCTGAGGGGGGGCCGGGGACCCAGTACTTC. Amino acids: CASRNPEGGPGTQYF.